These 22 T cell receptor beta chains came from one sample sequenced in a study of T cell changes during pregnancy in multiple sclerosis. Some clones are missing from TCRdb's copy, which holds only in-frame ones; the method was immunoSEQ multiplex PCR. This sample has 20,000 to 25,000 clones; approximately 86% occur once, and the top ten carry less than 15%. The sample in question was CD8+ T cells from peripheral blood mononuclear cells, obtained in the first trimester of pregnancy. The source is a female donor in good health, enrolled as a control in a pregnancy study.

CDR3 DNA sequence: TGTGCCAGCAGCTTTCCCCTAGCGGGAGGGAACTACGAGCAGTACTTC. It yields the protein CASSFPLAGGNYEQYF. The chain joins TRBV11-2 to TRBJ2-7; 12 positions match TRBD2. V dropped 3 bases and J dropped 3; count of bases not matched to a gene: 6. CDR3 length: 16 residues. CDR1 is SGHAT and CDR2 is FQNNGV in the germline V gene.

The chain carries TRBV4-1 and TRBJ2-7, with D possibly matching TRBD2 (6 bases). V was pared by 1 base and J by 0 bases, with 19 bases between. Germline V gives CDR1 MGHRA, CDR2 YSYEKL. This CDR3 is built from 18 residues. CDR3 amino acids: CASSQVDGGVAPSYEQYF. The CDR3 bases are TGCGCCAGCAGCCAAGTGGACGGAGGGGTGGCCCCCTCCTACGAGCAGTACTTC.

The table lists this clone with a count of one. The V and J genes are TRBV29-1 and TRBJ2-3, with 9 bases aligning to TRBD2. Germline V gives CDR1 SQVTM, CDR2 ANQGSEA. The CDR3 runs to 17 residues. J was trimmed by 0 bases and V by 1 base; bases with no gene match: 8. This CDR3 reads CSVEGLAGRTSTDTQYF. CDR3 coding DNA: TGCAGCGTTGAAGGGCTAGCGGGGAGAACTAGCACAGATACGCAGTATTTT.

The V call is TRBV28, the J call TRBJ1-2; TRBD1 matches 9 bases. This CDR3 has 13 residues. V shed 5 bases, J shed 9 bases, and the junction held 7 bases outside the gene matches. CDR1 is MDHEN and CDR2 is SYDVKM in the germline V gene. The CDR3 DNA reads as TGTGCCAGCAGTCTGGACAGGGGAAATAGCTACACCTTC. It yields the protein CASSLDRGNSYTF.

The CDR3 nucleotides read TGTGCCAGCAGCGCCGGACTAGGTCTACCGGGTACGCAGTATTTT. It yields the protein CASSAGLGLPGTQYF. The chain links TRBV9 to TRBJ2-3, with TRBD2 matching over 7 bases. From germline, CDR1 is SGDLS and CDR2 YYNGEE. The V and J ends lost 3 bases and 8 bases, in that order; junction bases with no gene match: 12. The length of the CDR3 is 15 residues.

This clone showed up just once. The chain recombines TRBV13 with TRBJ2-1; weak D call: TRBD2 (6 bases). The V end was cut by 5 bases, the J end by 7 bases, with 18 bases between. CDR1 PRHDT and CDR2 FYEKMQ come from the germline V gene (reference sequence). The CDR3 is 15 amino acids. The CDR3 sequence is CASSPPGLRVNEQFF. The CDR3 region has the DNA TGTGCCAGCAGCCCACCGGGACTTCGGGTAAATGAGCAGTTCTTC.

This chain joins TRBV14 and TRBJ2-5; D is unclear. Germline assignment: CDR1 SGHDN and CDR2 FVKESK. V was trimmed by 5 bases and J by 7 bases, leaving 8 bases between them. The CDR3 extends over 11 amino acids. The CDR3 spells CASSDFVTQYF. CDR3 sequence (DNA): TGTGCCAGCAGCGACTTCGTGACCCAGTACTTC.

The J gene is TRBJ2-1, the V gene TRBV6-4; TRBD1 agrees at 10 bases. The CDR3 sequence is 15 residues long. The ends lost 7 bases at V and 5 bases at J; junction bases unmatched: 8. Looked up from germline, CDR1 is MRHNA and CDR2 is SNTAGT. CDR3 sequence: CASTPTGGAHNEQFF. CDR3 DNA: TGTGCCAGCACTCCGACAGGGGGCGCCCACAATGAGCAGTTCTTC.

The chain employs TRBV7-6 and TRBJ1-1; weak D call: TRBD1 (6 bases). The germline V gene encodes CDR1 SGHVS and CDR2 FNYEAQ. The CDR3 loop spans 14 amino acids. Trimming removed 1 base at V and 6 bases at J, with 12 bases between. The DNA for the CDR3 is TGTGCCAGCAGCTTAGAAACAGGGTTGGCTGAAGCTTTCTTT. This encodes CASSLETGLAEAFF.

The CDR3: CASSPLLNTEAFF. The CDR3 coding sequence is TGTGCCAGCAGCCCTTTATTGAACACTGAAGCTTTCTTT. The rearrangement joins TRBV4-2 to TRBJ1-1; D is ambiguous. Trimming stripped 4 bases from V and 0 bases from J, with 6 bases between. The CDR3 is 13 amino acids. Germline loops: CDR1 LGHNA, CDR2 YNFKEQ.

CDR3 nucleotide sequence: TGTGCCAGCAGCGTTGGCTGGGCCCAAGGCAGAGATACGCAGTATTTT. This gives the protein CASSVGWAQGRDTQYF. The chain combines TRBV5-4 with TRBJ2-3; the D is unclear. Germline CDR1 is SGHNT and CDR2 is YYREEE (reference sequence). The V end was cut by 4 bases, the J end by 5 bases, with 20 bases between. The CDR3 spans 16 residues.

The gene calls are TRBV30 and TRBJ2-7, with 9 bases that match TRBD1. The CDR3 totals 16 residues. Germline V CDR1 and CDR2: GTSNPN, SVGIG (reference sequence). The J segment lost 7 bases and the V segment lost 4 bases, leaving 17 bases of the junction unmatched. The CDR3 DNA follows: TGTGCCTGGAACCCCCTAGTCCGGGACAGGGTCCAAGAGCAGTACTTC. The encoded protein is CAWNPLVRDRVQEQYF.

The count of this clone is one. The J gene is TRBJ1-5, the V gene TRBV7-6, with TRBD1 matching over 8 bases. Germline V gives CDR1 SGHVS, CDR2 FNYEAQ. V shed 4 bases, J shed 7 bases, and the junction held 12 bases outside the gene matches. CDR3 size: 16 residues. CDR3 loop: CASSSTARGRGQPQHF. The CDR3 DNA follows: TGTGCCAGCAGCTCGACAGCCAGGGGGCGTGGGCAGCCCCAGCATTTT.

The rearrangement uses TRBV27 and TRBJ2-1, with 8 bases matching TRBD2. Germline values: CDR1 MNHEY, CDR2 SMNVEV (reference sequence). Unmatched junction bases numbered 3, after V lost 5 bases and J lost 0 bases. The CDR3 spans 15 residues. The chain's CDR3 is CASSPSGSSYNEQFF. CDR3 bases: TGTGCCAGCAGTCCGAGCGGGAGCTCCTACAATGAGCAGTTCTTC.

This chain uses TRBV28 with TRBJ2-7, with TRBD1 matching 10 bases. CDR1 is MDHEN and CDR2 is SYDVKM in the germline V gene. The CDR3 loop spans 15 amino acids. V shed 5 bases and J 4 bases; nucleotides not matched to a gene: 8. This CDR3 is CASSTDRGRRYEQYF. Here the CDR3 DNA reads TGTGCCAGCAGTACAGACAGGGGGCGCCGTTACGAGCAGTACTTC.

The chain carries TRBV11-1 and TRBJ2-7; perhaps TRBD2 as D (7 bases). Trimming cost V 6 bases and J 5 bases, with 14 bases left between them. The CDR3 consists of 13 residues. The V gene's germline CDR1 is SGHAT and CDR2 FQDESV (reference sequence). Here the CDR3 DNA reads TGTGCCAGCAGACTGGCGGGGGCCAACGAGCAGTACTTC. Translation gives CASRLAGANEQYF.

The chain uses TRBV5-1 and TRBJ2-1; D possibly corresponds to TRBD1 (6 bases). V was pared by 4 bases and J by 6 bases, with 17 bases between. CDR3 size: 15 residues. The germline CDR1 and CDR2 sequences are SGHRS and YFSETQ. The CDR3 spells CASSPPGTLSNEQFF. The DNA of the CDR3 is TGCGCCAGCAGCCCCCCCGGGACATTGTCCAATGAGCAGTTCTTC.

The CDR3: CASSQYQATTSYEQYF. CDR3 nucleotide sequence: TGCGCCAGCAGCCAATATCAGGCCACGACGTCCTACGAGCAGTACTTC. The chain employs TRBV4-1 and TRBJ2-7; D gene uncertain. Trimming shortened V by 2 bases and J by 1 base, and 15 bases separated the two germline ends. The length of the CDR3 is 16 residues. Germline V CDR1 and CDR2: MGHRA, YSYEKL.

The chain employs TRBV6-1 and TRBJ1-5; 8 positions agree with TRBD1. J was trimmed by 3 bases and V by 3 bases; bases with no gene match: 4. CDR1 is MNHNS and CDR2 is SASEGT in the germline V gene. The length of the CDR3 is 15 residues. This CDR3 is CASSDLDRANQPQHF. The CDR3 DNA reads TGTGCCAGCAGTGACCTGGACAGGGCCAATCAGCCCCAGCATTTT.

This clone came up a few times. The chain is built from TRBV6-4 and TRBJ2-3; TRBD2 aligns across 10 bases. The germline V gene encodes CDR1 MRHNA and CDR2 SNTAGT. Trimming removed 2 bases from V and 1 base from J; junction bases left unmatched: 3. This CDR3 region has 16 residues. This CDR3 reads CASSDGSGGGTDTQYF. Here the CDR3 DNA reads TGTGCCAGCAGTGACGGCAGCGGGGGGGGCACAGATACGCAGTATTTT.

The chain uses TRBV4-1 and TRBJ2-1; 7 bases fit TRBD1. Germline CDR1 MGHRA, CDR2 YSYEKL. The CDR3 totals 14 residues. Trimming removed 3 bases from V and 7 bases from J; junction bases left unmatched: 6. The CDR3 DNA reads as TGCGCCAGCAGCCACCCGGACAGGACGAATGAGCAGTTCTTC. This gives the protein CASSHPDRTNEQFF.

The CDR3 DNA reads TGCGCCAGCAGCTTGGGACTACAGGGTTGGGTAGCGGAAGCTTTCTTT. This sequence encodes CASSLGLQGWVAEAFF. The V gene is TRBV5-1, the J gene TRBJ1-1, with TRBD1 as a possible D gene (6 bases). The CDR3 spans 16 residues. Looked up from germline, CDR1 is SGHRS and CDR2 is YFSETQ. Trimming left V 0 bases short and J 8 bases short, with 20 bases between.